This TCR beta chain was recorded in a study of regulatory T cells in long-lasting Graves disease. The table lists this clonotype with a few counts. Its antigen is still unknown. Construction of TCR beta libraries relied on iRepertoire HTBI primers and on Arm-PCR targeting CDR3 regions. One entry per CDR3 protein results from TCRdb running MiXCR on the multiplex PCR reads. The table records 400,000 to 650,000 distinct CDR3 sequences, roughly a sixth of them present only once. Regarding the study as a whole: More public clonotypes were shared by persistent patients (around 2,800) than by new patients (roughly 910).

Specified time point: newly diagnosed GD, antithyroid drugs for less than 3 months. With RNA extracted from PBMCs as input, the TCR library was made. Around 9 milliliters of peripheral blood were drawn into EDTA tubes. These data were likewise used in another study, on T cells in Graves' hyperthyroidism and ophthalmopathy. From that report: TCR CDR3 regions were first amplified by RT-PCR with HTBI primers. A 13 V-J signature model discriminated ophthalmopathy versus stable hyperthyroidism.

The sequence was obtained from a woman aged 35-65 years with Graves disease. Sequences were derived from peripheral blood mononuclear cells (PBMCs), sampled at new diagnosis, from a patient treated with antithyroid drugs.

The CDR3 DNA sequence: TGTGCCAGCAGCCGGGGCTCTAGCACAGATACGCAGTATTTT. Its protein product is CASSRGSSTDTQYF. This chain uses TRBV11-3 with TRBJ2-3, with D perhaps matching TRBD1 or TRBD2 (5 bases each). Germline values: CDR1 SGHNT, CDR2 YENEEA. There are 14 residues in the CDR3. V dropped 5 bases and J dropped 0 bases, with 9 bases sitting between them. The whole variable domain, filled in from reference TRBV11-3 and TRBJ2-3, reads EAGVVQSPRYKIIEKKQPVAFWCNPISGHNTLYWYLQNLGQGPELLIRYENEEAVDDSQLPKDRFSAERLKGVDSTLKIQPAELGDSAVYLCASSRGSSTDTQYFGPGTRLTVL.